This entry lists 26 T cell receptor beta chains sequenced from one sample in a study of blood T cell repertoires in COVID-19. Here immunoSEQ multiplex PCR was the method, and the copy in TCRdb shows in-frame clones only, minus some. Of about 190,000 clones in the sample, 90% are singletons; the top ten hold roughly 0.6%. The sequenced sample consisted of peripheral blood. These TCRs come from a man aged 50-60 years with acute or convalescent COVID-19.

This chain uses TRBV25-1 with TRBJ2-1; D remains unclear. Germline-derived CDR1 and CDR2 are MGHDK and SYGVNS. The CDR3 consists of 11 residues. The ends were cut back, 6 bases at V and 4 bases at J, with 4 bases in the middle. The CDR3 is CASRQYNEQFF. The CDR3 DNA sequence: TGTGCCAGCAGACAATACAATGAGCAGTTCTTC.

This clone was found once. The chain uses TRBV30 and TRBJ2-2; tentative D call: TRBD1 (6 bases). V gave up 3 bases and J gave up 0 bases, with 14 bases separating them. In germline, CDR1 is GTSNPN, CDR2 SVGIG (reference sequence). The CDR3 contains 16 residues. This CDR3 is CAWRAPDRTNTGELFF. The CDR3, as DNA: TGTGCCTGGAGGGCCCCCGACAGGACGAACACCGGGGAGCTGTTTTTT.

J is TRBJ2-7 and V is TRBV5-6; perhaps TRBD2 as D (6 bases). With 2 bases removed from V and 4 bases from J, the gap between germline ends came to 13 bases. Germline CDR1 and CDR2: SGHDT and YYEEEE. The CDR3 is made up of 14 amino acids. Written as DNA, the CDR3 is TGTGCCAGCAGCTTTGGGACTCTAAGTTACGAGCAGTACTTC. The encoded protein is CASSFGTLSYEQYF.

V usage is TRBV7-9 and J usage is TRBJ2-2, with 8 positions matching TRBD1. The trim removed 4 bases at V and 0 bases at J, leaving 4 bases unmatched. Germline V gene sequence: CDR1 SEHNR, CDR2 FQNEAQ (reference sequence). This CDR3 spans 16 amino acids. The CDR3 DNA sequence: TGTGCCAGCAGCTCACCGGGACAGGCGAACACCGGGGAGCTGTTTTTT. This encodes CASSSPGQANTGELFF.

The chain carries TRBV14 and TRBJ2-7; 12 positions agree with TRBD1. The trim removed 4 bases at V and 7 bases at J, leaving 5 bases unmatched. The CDR3 consists of 14 residues. Germline loops: CDR1 SGHDN, CDR2 FVKESK. The CDR3 sequence is CASSLGQGAREQYF. DNA of the CDR3: TGTGCCAGCAGCCTGGGACAGGGGGCAAGGGAGCAGTACTTC.

This chain links TRBV9 with TRBJ1-4; no firm D call. Trimming took off 0 bases at V and 5 bases at J, with 11 bases between the two ends. Germline CDR1 reads SGDLS; CDR2 reads YYNGEE. This CDR3 is 15 amino acids long. DNA of the CDR3: TGTGCCAGCAGCGTAGGGAGGGTGACAAATGAAAAACTGTTTTTT. As protein: CASSVGRVTNEKLFF.

This clone has just one count. The V gene is TRBV18, the J gene TRBJ2-7; 8 nucleotides align to TRBD1. Per the germline V gene, CDR1 is KGHSH and CDR2 is LQKENI. CDR3 length equals 16 residues. V lost 3 bases, J lost 0 bases, and 7 bases stayed unmatched. CDR3 coding DNA: TGTGCCAGCTCACCCAGGGGGCGGACCAGCTCCTACGAGCAGTACTTC. It translates to CASSPRGRTSSYEQYF.

CDR3 DNA sequence: TGTGCCAGCAGTTTATGGGGGGCGCGGAATGAGCAGTTCTTC. Its protein product is CASSLWGARNEQFF. The chain recombines TRBV28 with TRBJ2-1, with D possibly being TRBD1 (6 bases). V was trimmed by 0 bases and J by 7 bases, leaving 10 bases between them. CDR1 and CDR2 (germline): MDHEN, SYDVKM. This CDR3 region has 14 residues.

The V gene is TRBV27, the J gene TRBJ2-2; the D gene is possibly TRBD2 (6 bases). Trimming cost V 8 bases and J 6 bases, with 16 bases left between them. Germline CDR1 and CDR2: MNHEY and SMNVEV (reference sequence). The CDR3 contains 14 residues. This chain's CDR3 is CASGWRVRSGELFF. The CDR3 nucleotides read TGTGCCAGCGGCTGGAGGGTGAGGTCCGGGGAGCTGTTTTTT.

The J gene is TRBJ2-5, the V gene TRBV20-1; possibly TRBD2 for D (6 bases). The germline V gene encodes CDR1 DFQATT and CDR2 SNEGSKA (reference sequence). Trimming removed 3 bases from V and 5 bases from J, with 19 bases in between. The CDR3 sequence is 15 residues long. The CDR3 DNA follows: TGCAGTGCTAGTTATAACCCTAGCGTCAAGGAGACCCAGTACTTC. It translates to CSASYNPSVKETQYF.

The J gene is TRBJ2-2, the V gene TRBV5-1; D remains ambiguous. The V gene lost 4 bases and the J gene lost 0 bases, with 7 bases spanning the gap. The CDR3 sequence is 14 residues long. Germline V CDR1 and CDR2: SGHRS, YFSETQ. CDR3 nucleotide sequence: TGCGCCAGCAGCCCCCCATCGAACACCGGGGAGCTGTTTTTT. Encoded protein: CASSPPSNTGELFF.

This chain joins TRBV28 and TRBJ1-5; 9 bases agree with TRBD1. V lost 5 bases to trimming and J lost 1 base; unmatched junction nucleotides: 3. Germline assignment: CDR1 MDHEN and CDR2 SYDVKM. This CDR3 is 15 amino acids long. CDR3 protein: CASSEGQGSNQPQHF. The CDR3 coding sequence is TGTGCCAGCAGTGAGGGACAGGGAAGCAATCAGCCCCAGCATTTT. Full variable domain (remainder filled in from reference TRBV28 and TRBJ1-5): DVKVTQSSRYLVKRTGEKVFLECVQDMDHENMFWYRQDPGLGLRLIYFSYDVKMKEKGDIPEGYSVSREKKERFSLILESASTNQTSMYLCASSEGQGSNQPQHFGDGTRLSIL.

V usage is TRBV24-1 and J usage is TRBJ2-1; 16 bases match TRBD2. CDR3 length: 20 amino acids. The junction had 9 bases not matched to a gene; V was cut back by 2 bases and J by 3 bases. Looked up from germline, CDR1 is KGHDR and CDR2 is SFDVKD. The DNA for the CDR3 is TGTGCCACCAGTGATTCCTCGGGACTAGCGGGGGGGCGTAGCTACAATGAGCAGTTCTTC. Its protein is CATSDSSGLAGGRSYNEQFF.

The J gene is TRBJ2-3, the V gene TRBV19, with 7 bases matching TRBD2. V was pared by 1 base and J by 0 bases, with 7 bases of the junction left unmatched. CDR3 length equals 17 residues. Germline V gives CDR1 LNHDA, CDR2 SQIVND (reference sequence). CDR3 sequence: CASSIGASSGSTDTQYF. DNA of the CDR3: TGTGCCAGTAGTATAGGGGCTTCTAGCGGTAGCACAGATACGCAGTATTTT.

This chain joins TRBV15 and TRBJ1-6, with TRBD1 matching over 11 bases. Germline CDR1 is LNHNV and CDR2 is YYDKDF (reference sequence). Trimming took 6 bases from V and 9 from J; bases not matched to a gene: 7. This CDR3 is 15 amino acids long. CDR3 DNA sequence: TGTGCCACCAGTAGGACAGGGGGCTTGGGTTCACCCCTCCACTTT. It translates to CATSRTGGLGSPLHF.

This chain joins TRBV27 and TRBJ1-5; 9 nucleotides agree with TRBD1. The CDR3 has 18 amino acids. Trimming at V came to 5 bases and at J to 2 bases, leaving 13 bases not matched to a gene. Germline-derived CDR1 and CDR2 are MNHEY and SMNVEV (reference sequence). CDR3 region: CASSTGGRGIQGNQPQHF. The CDR3 DNA sequence: TGTGCCAGCAGTACAGGGGGCAGGGGCATTCAAGGCAATCAGCCCCAGCATTTT.

The chain's CDR3 is CASSLAGTSGGALETQYF. The CDR3 DNA reads as TGCGCCAGCAGCTTGGCCGGGACTAGCGGGGGGGCCCTAGAGACCCAGTACTTC. This chain uses TRBV5-1 with TRBJ2-5; 16 positions agree with TRBD2. Germline values: CDR1 SGHRS, CDR2 YFSETQ. This CDR3 is 18 amino acids long. V trimming: 0 bases; J trimming: 4 bases; junction bases outside the gene matches: 6.

This chain connects TRBV5-4 to TRBJ2-2, with D perhaps TRBD2 (6 bases). The CDR3 is made up of 16 amino acids. V lost 5 bases to trimming and J lost 4 bases, with 18 bases between them. CDR1 is SGHNT and CDR2 is YYREEE in the germline V gene (reference sequence). The CDR3 spells CASRVGVGGTTGELFF. DNA of the CDR3: TGTGCCAGCAGAGTTGGAGTGGGAGGAACCACCGGGGAGCTGTTTTTT.

The chain couples TRBV18 to TRBJ1-5; D is ambiguous. Trimming took 3 bases from V and 6 from J, leaving 9 bases between them. Germline V gene sequence: CDR1 KGHSH, CDR2 LQKENI. The CDR3 extends over 13 amino acids. The CDR3 loop is CASSPVRSQPQHF. For the CDR3, the DNA is TGTGCCAGCTCACCTGTCCGTAGTCAGCCCCAGCATTTT.

The chain employs TRBV20-1 and TRBJ1-4; D not resolved. Trimming cost V 3 bases and J 7 bases, with 9 bases left between them. The CDR3 totals 12 residues. Per the germline V gene, CDR1 is DFQATT and CDR2 is SNEGSKA (reference sequence). CDR3 nucleotides: TGCAGTGCTAGTCGGCCTAGTGAAAAACTGTTTTTT. Translating it yields CSASRPSEKLFF.

The chain carries TRBV3-1 (or the pseudogene TRBV3-2) and TRBJ2-6; D is perhaps TRBD1 (6 bases). The V and J ends lost 4 bases and 4 bases respectively, with 11 bases between them. The V gene's germline CDR1 is LGHDT and CDR2 YNNKEL (reference sequence). This CDR3 spans 15 amino acids. The CDR3 region is CASSLSTGGANVLTF. The DNA of the CDR3 is TGTGCCAGCAGCCTGTCGACAGGAGGGGCCAACGTCCTGACTTTC.

This chain links TRBV7-2 with TRBJ2-1; the match to TRBD2 covers 8 bases. Germline V gives CDR1 SGHTA, CDR2 FQGNSA. CDR3 length equals 16 residues. V lost 2 bases and J lost 3; bases outside the gene matches: 6. In nucleotides, the CDR3 is TGTGCCAGCAGCTTAAAACCAACTAGCGGCTACAATGAGCAGTTCTTC. It translates to CASSLKPTSGYNEQFF.

The rearrangement joins TRBV5-1 to TRBJ1-5; the D gene is possibly TRBD1 (5 bases). Germline V gene lookup returns CDR1 SGHRS and CDR2 YFSETQ. V was clipped by 4 bases and J by 3 bases, with 11 bases between them. The length of the CDR3 is 14 residues. The CDR3 bases are TGCGCCAGCAGCCCCGACAGCTTCAATCAGCCCCAGCATTTT. Its translation: CASSPDSFNQPQHF. Using reference TRBV5-1 and TRBJ1-5 for the parts outside the CDR3, the full variable domain is KAGVTQTPRYLIKTRGQQVTLSCSPISGHRSVSWYQQTPGQGLQFLFEYFSETQRNKGNFPGRFSGRQFSNSRSEMNVSTLELGDSALYLCASSPDSFNQPQHFGDGTRLSIL.

The chain couples TRBV5-6 to TRBJ2-1; a possible D gene is TRBD2 (5 bases). CDR3 length: 11 amino acids. The germline V gene encodes CDR1 SGHDT and CDR2 YYEEEE. The V end was cut by 4 bases, the J end by 8 bases, with 7 bases between. The CDR3 DNA is TGTGCCAGCAGCACGAGGGATGAGCAGTTCTTC. Amino acids: CASSTRDEQFF.

The chain employs TRBV5-1 and TRBJ2-5; no clear D. Trimming took 1 base from V and 3 from J, leaving 7 bases between them. This CDR3 contains 13 residues. CDR1 and CDR2 (germline): SGHRS, YFSETQ. This chain's CDR3 is CASSLMQEETQYF. The CDR3, as DNA: TGCGCCAGCAGCTTGATGCAGGAAGAGACCCAGTACTTC.

The chain links TRBV5-1 to TRBJ1-2, with 10 nucleotides matching TRBD1. This CDR3 is built from 15 residues. Looked up from germline, CDR1 is SGHRS and CDR2 is YFSETQ. V gave up 8 bases and J gave up 0 bases; unmatched junction bases: 7. The CDR3 protein is CASMTGQGANYGYTF. The CDR3 coding sequence is TGCGCCAGTATGACTGGACAGGGGGCTAACTATGGCTACACCTTC.